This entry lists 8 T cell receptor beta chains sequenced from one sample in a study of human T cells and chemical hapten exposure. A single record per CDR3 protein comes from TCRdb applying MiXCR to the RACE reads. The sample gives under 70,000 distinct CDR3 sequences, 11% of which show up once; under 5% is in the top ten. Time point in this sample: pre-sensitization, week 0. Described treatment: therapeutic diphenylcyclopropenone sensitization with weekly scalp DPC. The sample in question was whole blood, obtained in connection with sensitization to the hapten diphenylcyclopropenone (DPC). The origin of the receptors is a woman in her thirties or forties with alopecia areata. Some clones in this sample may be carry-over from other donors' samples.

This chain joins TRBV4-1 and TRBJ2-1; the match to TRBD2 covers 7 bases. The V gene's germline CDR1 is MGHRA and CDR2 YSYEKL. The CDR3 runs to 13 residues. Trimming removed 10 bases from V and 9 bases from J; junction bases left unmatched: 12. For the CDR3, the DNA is TGCGCCACCTCTTTGGTAGCGGGCAGTGAGCAGTTCTTC. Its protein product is CATSLVAGSEQFF.

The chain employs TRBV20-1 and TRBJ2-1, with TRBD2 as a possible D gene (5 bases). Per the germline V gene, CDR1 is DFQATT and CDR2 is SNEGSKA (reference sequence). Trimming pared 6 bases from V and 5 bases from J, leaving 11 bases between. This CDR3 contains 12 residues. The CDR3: CSAPGINNEQFF. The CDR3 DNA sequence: TGCAGTGCCCCCGGGATAAACAATGAGCAGTTCTTC.

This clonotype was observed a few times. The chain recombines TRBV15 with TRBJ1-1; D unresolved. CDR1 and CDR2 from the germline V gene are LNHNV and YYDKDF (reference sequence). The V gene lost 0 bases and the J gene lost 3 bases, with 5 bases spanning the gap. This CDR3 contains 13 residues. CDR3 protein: CATSRDGDTEAFF. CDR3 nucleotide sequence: TGTGCCACCAGCAGAGACGGGGACACTGAAGCTTTCTTT.

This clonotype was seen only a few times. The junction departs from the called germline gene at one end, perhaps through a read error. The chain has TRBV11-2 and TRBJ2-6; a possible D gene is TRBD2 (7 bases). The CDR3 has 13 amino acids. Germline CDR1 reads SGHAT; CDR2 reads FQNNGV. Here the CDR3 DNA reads TGTGCCAGCAGCTTTGCGGGGGCCAACGTCCTGACTTTT. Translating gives CASSFAGANVLTF.

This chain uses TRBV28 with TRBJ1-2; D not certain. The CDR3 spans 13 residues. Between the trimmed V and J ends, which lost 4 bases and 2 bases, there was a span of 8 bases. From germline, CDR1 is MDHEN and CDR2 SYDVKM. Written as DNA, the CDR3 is TGTGCCAGCAGTTCTAACATAAACTATGGCTACACCTTC. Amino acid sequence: CASSSNINYGYTF.

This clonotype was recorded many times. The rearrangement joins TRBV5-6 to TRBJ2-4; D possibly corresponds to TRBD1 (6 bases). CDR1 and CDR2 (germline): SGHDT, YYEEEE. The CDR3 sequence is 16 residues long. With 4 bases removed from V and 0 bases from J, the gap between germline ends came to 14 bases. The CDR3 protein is CASSPTGPQAKNIQYF. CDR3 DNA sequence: TGTGCCAGCAGCCCGACAGGCCCACAAGCCAAAAACATTCAGTACTTC.

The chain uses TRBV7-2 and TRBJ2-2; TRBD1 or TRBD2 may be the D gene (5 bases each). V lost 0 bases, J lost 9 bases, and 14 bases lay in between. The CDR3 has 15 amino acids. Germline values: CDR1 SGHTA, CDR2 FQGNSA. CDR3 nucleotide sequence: TGTGCCAGCAGCTTAGCGCAGAGGGGAAGACGGGAGCTGTTTTTT. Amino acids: CASSLAQRGRRELFF.

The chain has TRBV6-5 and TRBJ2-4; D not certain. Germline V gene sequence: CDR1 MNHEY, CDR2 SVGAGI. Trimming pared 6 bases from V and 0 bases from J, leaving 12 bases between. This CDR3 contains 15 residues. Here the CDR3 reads CASSPTLSAKNIQYF. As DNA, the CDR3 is TGTGCCAGCAGCCCAACCCTATCAGCCAAAAACATTCAGTACTTC.